These T cell receptor beta chains were read from a single sample in a study of blood T cell repertoires in COVID-19. The method was immunoSEQ multiplex PCR; TCRdb's version includes in-frame clones alone and lacks a portion of them. The table shows fewer than 200,000 clones, with approximately 85% occurring only once. The source material was peripheral blood. These receptors were collected from a man aged 35-49 years who had recovered from COVID-19. Both conserved end residues are part of each CDR3. D genes are given only for firm matches. Clone size is shown for a subset of rows, as once, few, many or a class of expanded clone.

abundance,len,d_gene,j_gene,v_gene,CDR3nt,CDR3aa
once,11,NA,TRBJ2-2,TRBV19,TGTGCCAGTAGTAAGGGGGGGGAGCTGTTTTTT,CASSKGGELFF
NA,14,TRBD1,TRBJ1-1,TRBV18,TGTGCCAGCTCACAGGACAGGACGAACACTGAAGCTTTCTTT,CASSQDRTNTEAFF
NA,16,TRBD1,TRBJ1-1,TRBV7-9,TGTGCCAGCAGCCCCACATGGACAGGGGGTGGCACTGAAGCTTTCTTT,CASSPTWTGGGTEAFF
NA,15,NA,TRBJ2-7,TRBV4-3,TGCGCCAGCAGCCAAGAAGAGACAGCTTCCTACGAGCAGTACTTC,CASSQEETASYEQYF
NA,11,NA,TRBJ1-1,TRBV20-1,TGCAGTACAACGTTGTCGGAGCGGGCTTTCTTT,CSTTLSERAFF
NA,14,TRBD1,TRBJ2-1,TRBV7-9,TGTGCCTCCACGGGGACAGCCTCCTACAATGAGCAGTTCTTC,CASTGTASYNEQFF
once,16,TRBD1,TRBJ1-2,TRBV19,TGTGCCAGTAGTATTGCCACCGGACAGGCCCTCTATGGCTACACCTTC,CASSIATGQALYGYTF
many,14,NA,TRBJ1-3,TRBV6-2/TRBV6-3,TGTGCCAGCAGTACCTCAGGAATTGGAAACACCATATATTTT,CASSTSGIGNTIYF
NA,12,NA,TRBJ2-7,TRBV19,TGTGCCAGTAGTAGTGAGCGTTACGAGCAGTACTTC,CASSSERYEQYF
few,15,NA,TRBJ2-5,TRBV5-4,TGTGCCAGCAGCTTCGGGGGAGCGCGACAAGAGACCCAGTACTTC,CASSFGGARQETQYF
once,13,NA,TRBJ2-7,TRBV7-3,TGTGCCAGCAGCTTACTCCCGGCGGGGGAGCAGTACTTC,CASSLLPAGEQYF
once,12,TRBD2,TRBJ2-1,TRBV7-9,TGTGCCAGCAGCCACCCGCGGGAGGCGCAGTTCTTC,CASSHPREAQFF
NA,13,TRBD1,TRBJ2-7,TRBV19,TGTGCCAGCGCCAGACAGGGGGGGTACGAGCAGTACTTC,CASARQGGYEQYF
NA,12,NA,TRBJ2-7,TRBV7-2,TGTGCCAGCAGCTTAGTAGCCTACGAGCAGTACTTC,CASSLVAYEQYF
few,14,NA,TRBJ2-7,TRBV4-1,TGCGCCAGCTCCGTTGGTGGGGCCAGGTACGAGCAGTACTTC,CASSVGGARYEQYF
NA,12,TRBD1,TRBJ1-6,TRBV6-6,TGTGCCAGCACGGACAGGAACTCACCCCTCCACTTT,CASTDRNSPLHF
NA,15,TRBD1,TRBJ1-5,TRBV10-2,TGCGCCAGCAGTGACCAGGGGGCCGGCAATCAGCCCCAGCATTTT,CASSDQGAGNQPQHF
NA,15,TRBD1,TRBJ2-3,TRBV7-3,TGTGCCAGCAGCTCCACAGGGGGCGGCACAGATACGCAGTATTTT,CASSSTGGGTDTQYF
NA,12,TRBD1,TRBJ2-7,TRBV28,TGTGCCAGCAGTGGACAGGTCTACGAGCAGTACTTC,CASSGQVYEQYF
NA,15,TRBD2,TRBJ2-5,TRBV3-1/TRBV3-2,TGTGCCAGCAGCCAAGATGCGGGAGGAATGGAGACCCAGTACTTC,CASSQDAGGMETQYF
NA,17,NA,TRBJ1-2,TRBV7-9,TGTGCCAGCAGCTTAGGTATCGTGTATGGTGGGGAGTATGGCTACACCTTC,CASSLGIVYGGEYGYTF
NA,13,NA,TRBJ1-1,TRBV9,TGTGCCAGCAGCGTAGAAGACAACGGTGAAGCTTTCTTT,CASSVEDNGEAFF
NA,14,NA,TRBJ1-6,TRBV13,TGTGCCAGCAGCTTAGCTCCAGGGGCCTCACCCCTCCACTTT,CASSLAPGASPLHF
NA,18,TRBD2,TRBJ2-1,TRBV5-5,TGTGCCAGCAGCTTTAGGCAGGGTGTAGCGGGGAGGCACAATGAGCAGTTCTTC,CASSFRQGVAGRHNEQFF
NA,14,NA,TRBJ2-2,TRBV11-3,TGTGCCAGCACCCGGAGTGATAACACCGGGGAGCTGTTTTTT,CASTRSDNTGELFF
few,12,NA,TRBJ1-6,TRBV28,TGTGCCAGCCAAGGCGGTAATTCACCCCTCCACTTT,CASQGGNSPLHF
NA,15,TRBD1,TRBJ1-1,TRBV13,TGTGCCAGCAGCCTTACAGGGGTAGAGGGCACTGAAGCTTTCTTT,CASSLTGVEGTEAFF
NA,15,NA,TRBJ2-6,TRBV27,TGTGCCATAAAAAGCGCGGGGACTGGGGCCAACGTCCTGACTTTC,CAIKSAGTGANVLTF
few,15,NA,TRBJ1-4,TRBV4-2,TGTGCCAGCAGCCAAGATTGGGCGACTAATGAAAAACTGTTTTTT,CASSQDWATNEKLFF
NA,15,NA,TRBJ2-7,TRBV7-3,TGTGCCAGCAGCTCTCCGACAGGTGTTATCTACGAGCAGTACTTC,CASSSPTGVIYEQYF
NA,15,TRBD1,TRBJ2-3,TRBV27,TGTGCCAGCAGTTCTCCCCGACAGGGTAGGGATACGCAGTATTTT,CASSSPRQGRDTQYF
NA,16,NA,TRBJ1-4,TRBV25-1,TGTGCCAGCAGTGGCCCCGCACAAAAGACTAATGAAAAACTGTTTTTT,CASSGPAQKTNEKLFF
NA,14,TRBD1,TRBJ1-5,TRBV28,TGTGCCAGCAGGGATGGGACAGGTAATCAGCCCCAGCATTTT,CASRDGTGNQPQHF
NA,15,NA,TRBJ1-4,TRBV6-6,TGTGCCAGCAGTTACTTCGCCAGGGAAGACGGAAAACTGTTTTTT,CASSYFAREDGKLFF
once,18,TRBD1,TRBJ1-1,TRBV4-3,TGCGCCAGCAGCCAAGCCACCATACAGGGGGCTAGGAACACTGAAGCTTTCTTT,CASSQATIQGARNTEAFF
NA,14,TRBD1,TRBJ2-7,TRBV7-8,TGTGCCAGCAGCTTAAACAGGGGCCCTCTCGAGCAGTACTTC,CASSLNRGPLEQYF
once,15,TRBD2,TRBJ2-5,TRBV30,TGCCCCTACGGGGCTAGCGGGGGGGCAGGGGAGACCCAGTACTTC,CPYGASGGAGETQYF
NA,15,TRBD2,TRBJ2-3,TRBV29-1,TGCAGCTCGGGAGGTAGCGGGGAGAGCACAGATACGCAGTATTTT,CSSGGSGESTDTQYF
once,13,TRBD1,TRBJ1-2,TRBV19,TGTGCCAGTACCCCCGACAGGGTCTATGGCTACACCTTC,CASTPDRVYGYTF
few,15,TRBD2,TRBJ2-2,TRBV18,TGTGCCAGCTCAGCCGGACTAGCGGGAGTCGGGGAGCTGTTTTTT,CASSAGLAGVGELFF
NA,12,NA,TRBJ1-5,TRBV28,TGTGCCAGCCCCGGGGTGCATCAGCCCCAGCATTTT,CASPGVHQPQHF
NA,13,NA,TRBJ2-1,TRBV29-1,TGCAGCCCCAGACTGGCAGTGGGCAATGAGCAGTTCTTC,CSPRLAVGNEQFF
NA,13,TRBD2,TRBJ2-1,TRBV3-1/TRBV3-2,TGTGCCAGCAGCCAACAACTAGCGAGTGAGCAGTTCTTC,CASSQQLASEQFF
NA,13,NA,TRBJ1-5,TRBV7-2,TGTGCCAGCAGCCAGGGTGGGGTTCAGCCCCAGCATTTT,CASSQGGVQPQHF
once,16,TRBD2,TRBJ2-7,TRBV4-3,TGCGCCAGCAGCCAAGATATCCCGGGGGGCTCCTACGAGCAGTACTTC,CASSQDIPGGSYEQYF
once,11,NA,TRBJ1-2,TRBV9,TGTGCCAGCAGCGGTATCTATGGCTACACCTTC,CASSGIYGYTF
NA,13,NA,TRBJ2-5,TRBV5-4,TGTGCCAGCAGCCCACAGGGCCAAGAGACCCAGTACTTC,CASSPQGQETQYF
NA,17,TRBD1,TRBJ1-2,TRBV10-3,TGTGCCATCAGTGAGTCACCTAAACAGGGGGCTGAGGATGGCTACACCTTC,CAISESPKQGAEDGYTF
NA,13,NA,TRBJ2-1,TRBV24-1,TGTGCCACCAGTGCTCAGAGCCACCCGGGGCAGTTCTTC,CATSAQSHPGQFF
NA,16,TRBD2,TRBJ2-1,TRBV6-6,TGTGCCAGCAGTTCCCGGGGTAGCGGGAGTCGAGATGAGCAGTTCTTC,CASSSRGSGSRDEQFF
NA,15,TRBD1,TRBJ1-2,TRBV11-3,TGTGCCAGCAGCTCCCAAGGGGGCGCGGACTATGGCTACACCTTC,CASSSQGGADYGYTF
NA,13,NA,TRBJ2-7,TRBV5-6,TGTGCCAGCAGCTTGTGGGCTTCCTACGAGCAGTACTTC,CASSLWASYEQYF
NA,13,NA,TRBJ2-3,TRBV5-4,TGTGCCAGCAGCTTCCAGGGGACAGATACGCAGTATTTT,CASSFQGTDTQYF
NA,20,TRBD2,TRBJ2-3,TRBV10-3,TGTGCCATCAGTGAGCCTCAGGCGCTAGCGGGGGAGAGGGGCACAGATACGCAGTATTTT,CAISEPQALAGERGTDTQYF
NA,13,NA,TRBJ2-3,TRBV6-5,TGTGCCAGCAGTTCCAGGGGGGTTAATACGCAGTATTTT,CASSSRGVNTQYF
NA,12,NA,TRBJ1-3,TRBV30,TGTGCCTGGAGTGTACTTGGAAACACCATATATTTT,CAWSVLGNTIYF
NA,15,NA,TRBJ1-2,TRBV6-5,TGTGCCAGCAGTTCTCAGTCGACAGGATCCTATGGCTACACCTTC,CASSSQSTGSYGYTF
NA,14,TRBD1,TRBJ1-5,TRBV28,TGTGCCAGCAGCCACAGGACAGGGGGCGAGCCCCAGCATTTT,CASSHRTGGEPQHF
NA,15,TRBD1,TRBJ1-4,TRBV4-2,TGTGCCAGCAGCCAAGGAGGGGACAGAGGCGAAAAACTGTTTTTT,CASSQGGDRGEKLFF